A single sample is the source of the 25 T cell receptor beta chains below, sequenced in a study of cytomegalovirus exposure and HLA in healthy donors. Amplification used 60 Vbeta primers and 13 Jbeta primers. Sequencing was performed with immunoSEQ multiplex PCR; in TCRdb, only in-frame clones are kept and a portion is missing. The sample includes roughly 180,000 clones, about three quarters of them seen just once. Specimen: PBMCs. All receptors come from a woman aged 55 to 70 in good health and CMV-seropositive.

This clone was counted only a few times. V gene TRBV2 combines with J gene TRBJ2-6, with D uncertain. The V and J ends lost 1 base and 0 bases respectively, with 10 bases between them. This CDR3 spans 17 amino acids. CDR1 and CDR2 from the germline V gene are SNHLY and FYNNEI. CDR3 in amino acids: CASSEGLVYSGANVLTF. CDR3 DNA: TGTGCCAGCAGTGAAGGCCTAGTTTACTCTGGGGCCAACGTCCTGACTTTC.

Regarding this clone: Because it lacks the conserved phenylalanine or tryptophan at the end, this CDR3 is likely a read error. Because the CDR3's place on the DNA is in doubt, the DNA is left out and the CDR3 is given as listed by TCRdb. V and J are TRBV6-6 and TRBJ1-2; TRBD1, the table's D call, was not compared with the DNA. The CDR3 has 13 residues if both end residues are counted. Germline-derived CDR1 and CDR2 are MNHNY and SVGAGI (reference sequence). The CDR3 reads CASSYGGQGGWLI.

This clone has a handful of counts. This chain connects TRBV5-6 to TRBJ2-7; 9 nucleotides match TRBD2. This CDR3 spans 12 amino acids. The germline V gene has CDR1 SGHDT and CDR2 YYEEEE. The CDR3 loop reads CASSGGSYEQYF. CDR3 DNA: TGTGCTTCGAGCGGGGGGTCCTACGAGCAGTACTTC.

The chain is built from TRBV14 and TRBJ1-2; D perhaps matches TRBD1 (5 bases). Germline values: CDR1 SGHDN, CDR2 FVKESK. The V end lost 1 base, the J end lost 4 bases, and 13 bases lay between the germline ends. The CDR3 totals 15 residues. In DNA form, the CDR3 reads TGTGCCAGCAGCCAAGGGCAGGGTCGAAGCTATGGCTACACCTTC. The encoded protein is CASSQGQGRSYGYTF.

CDR3 loop: CASSRAGTSVQETQYF. Here the CDR3 DNA reads TGTGCCAGCAGCCGTGCCGGGACTAGCGTTCAAGAGACCCAGTACTTC. This chain connects TRBV4-2 to TRBJ2-5; 10 bases agree with TRBD2. The CDR3 consists of 16 residues. Germline CDR1 is LGHNA and CDR2 is YNFKEQ. V shed 4 bases, J shed 2 bases, and the junction held 7 bases outside the gene matches.

This chain joins TRBV7-3 and TRBJ2-1, with 14 positions matching TRBD2. With V trimmed by 3 bases and J by 6 bases, 16 bases remained unmatched. This CDR3 contains 20 residues. The germline gives CDR1 SGHTA, CDR2 FQGTGA. In DNA form, the CDR3 reads TGTGCCAGCAGCTTCTCCAGACTAGCGGGGGGGTTAAGTCTGGGCAATGAGCAGTTCTTC. It yields the protein CASSFSRLAGGLSLGNEQFF.

V is TRBV28 and J is TRBJ1-1, with unresolved D. The V and J ends lost 10 bases and 1 base respectively, with 10 bases between them. CDR1 is MDHEN, CDR2 SYDVKM, per germline. CDR3 length: 12 amino acids. CDR3 sequence reads: CATEEANTEAFF. The CDR3 DNA follows: TGTGCCACAGAGGAGGCGAACACTGAAGCTTTCTTT.

V usage is TRBV7-3 and J usage is TRBJ1-1; D gene uncertain. The CDR3 runs 17 residues. The V and J ends lost 3 bases and 1 base respectively, with 18 bases between them. Germline values: CDR1 SGHTA, CDR2 FQGTGA. This CDR3 is CASSFPTGEGSNTEAFF. In DNA, the CDR3 is TGTGCCAGCAGCTTCCCGACTGGGGAGGGCTCGAACACTGAAGCTTTCTTT. The variable domain in full, completed from reference TRBV7-3 and TRBJ1-1, reads GAGVSQTPSNKVTEKGKYVELRCDPISGHTALYWYRQSLGQGPEFLIYFQGTGAADDSGLPNDRFFAVRPEGSVSTLKIQRTERGDSAVYLCASSFPTGEGSNTEAFFGQGTRLTVV.

The genes are TRBV11-2 and TRBJ1-2, with 11 nucleotides matching TRBD1. Germline lookup yields CDR1 SGHAT and CDR2 FQNNGV. V trimming: 4 bases; J trimming: 4 bases; junction bases outside the gene matches: 2. CDR3 length: 14 residues. The CDR3 bases are TGTGCCAGCAGCTGGACAGGGGGCGTCTATGGCTACACCTTC. This codes for CASSWTGGVYGYTF.

The chain recombines TRBV13 with TRBJ2-7; TRBD2 aligns across 7 bases. The germline CDR1 and CDR2 sequences are PRHDT and FYEKMQ (reference sequence). V lost 4 bases to trimming and J lost 2 bases; unmatched junction nucleotides: 11. This CDR3 has 16 amino acids. CDR3: CASSSGGVAGPYEQYF. Written as DNA, the CDR3 is TGTGCCAGCAGCTCCGGGGGAGTAGCGGGTCCCTACGAGCAGTACTTC.

The rearrangement joins TRBV27 to TRBJ2-3, with TRBD2 matching 16 bases. Germline-derived CDR1 and CDR2 are MNHEY and SMNVEV (reference sequence). V shed 3 bases, J shed 2 bases, and the junction held 14 bases outside the gene matches. The CDR3 has 21 residues. The CDR3 bases are TGTGCCAGCAGTTTCTTTATTCCGGGACTAGCGGGAGGGCCGGACACAGATACGCAGTATTTT. This gives the protein CASSFFIPGLAGGPDTDTQYF.

This clone occurred a few times. The V and J genes are TRBV4-2 and TRBJ2-7; TRBD2 matches at 9 bases. Germline-derived CDR1 and CDR2 are LGHNA and YNFKEQ. V trimming: 0 bases; J trimming: 4 bases; junction bases outside the gene matches: 4. The CDR3 consists of 15 residues. The CDR3 DNA reads TGTGCCAGCAGCCAAGACCAGCGGGAGGAATACGAGCAGTACTTC. Translated: CASSQDQREEYEQYF.

The V call is TRBV7-9, the J call TRBJ1-2; D is undetermined. Germline CDR1 and CDR2: SEHNR and FQNEAQ (reference sequence). The CDR3 has 12 residues. Deletions cut 2 bases from V and 6 bases from J, with 7 bases between. The CDR3 sequence: CASSLQENGYTF. CDR3 nucleotide sequence: TGTGCCAGCAGCTTACAGGAAAATGGCTACACCTTC.

This clone turned up a few times. The CDR3 sequence is CASSPLNTGANVLTF. As DNA, the CDR3 is TGTGCCAGTAGTCCCCTGAACACTGGGGCCAACGTCCTGACTTTC. The rearrangement uses TRBV19 and TRBJ2-6; D unclear. CDR3 length equals 15 residues. Trimming took 5 bases from V and 2 from J, leaving 10 bases between them. The V gene's germline CDR1 is LNHDA and CDR2 SQIVND (reference sequence). The complete variable domain, with remaining parts taken from reference TRBV19 and TRBJ2-6, reads DGGITQSPKYLFRKEGQNVTLSCEQNLNHDAMYWYRQDPGQGLRLIYYSQIVNDFQKGDIAEGYSVSREKKESFPLTVTSAQKNPTAFYLCASSPLNTGANVLTFGAGSRLTVL.

In this sample, this clone turned up a few times. This sequence joins TRBV19 and TRBJ2-7, with 8 bases fitting TRBD2. CDR1 LNHDA and CDR2 SQIVND come from the germline V gene (reference sequence). CDR3 length equals 13 residues. The V gene end was trimmed by 5 bases and the J gene end by 4 bases; junction bases not matched to a gene: 4. CDR3 loop: CASSVTSAYEQYF. For the CDR3, the DNA is TGTGCCAGTAGTGTGACTAGCGCTTACGAGCAGTACTTC.

This clone was seen once. The V gene is TRBV6-5, the J gene TRBJ1-6, with TRBD1 identical over 9 bases. Per germline, CDR1 MNHEY and CDR2 SVGAGI. The CDR3 has 15 amino acids. Trimming cost V 9 bases and J 7 bases; bases outside gene matches: 10. The CDR3 DNA is TGTGCCAGTCCGGGACAGGGTATCCGGAATTCACCCCTCCACTTT. It encodes CASPGQGIRNSPLHF.

V usage is TRBV19 and J usage is TRBJ2-1; 7 bases are shared with TRBD1. The CDR3 is made up of 13 amino acids. The J segment lost 7 bases and the V segment lost 4 bases, leaving 4 bases of the junction unmatched. From germline, CDR1 is LNHDA and CDR2 SQIVND (reference sequence). The CDR3 is CASSNRGPNEQFF. CDR3 coding DNA: TGTGCCAGTAGTAACAGGGGCCCGAATGAGCAGTTCTTC.

This chain joins TRBV19 and TRBJ1-3; the D is unclear. V shed 7 bases and J shed 2 bases, with 9 bases lying between them. The CDR3 length is 13 residues. Germline V CDR1 and CDR2: LNHDA, SQIVND (reference sequence). The CDR3, as DNA: TGTGCCAGTACCCGGTTGGCTGGAAACACCATATATTTT. This encodes CASTRLAGNTIYF.

The rearrangement uses TRBV4-1 and TRBJ2-6, with D perhaps TRBD2 (5 bases). CDR3 length: 18 residues. With 0 bases removed from V and 1 base from J, the gap between germline ends came to 13 bases. Germline values: CDR1 MGHRA, CDR2 YSYEKL. CDR3 DNA: TGCGCCAGCAGCCAAGATCCGGGGTCGTCGTCTGGGGCCAACGTCCTGACTTTC. It encodes CASSQDPGSSSGANVLTF.

The chain is built from TRBV30 and TRBJ1-6; D perhaps matches TRBD1 (5 bases). CDR1 GTSNPN and CDR2 SVGIG come from the germline V gene (reference sequence). With 5 bases removed from V and 0 bases from J, the gap between germline ends came to 8 bases. This CDR3 contains 14 residues. CDR3 residues: CAWDSSSYNSPLHF. The CDR3 DNA follows: TGTGCCTGGGACAGCAGCTCCTATAATTCACCCCTCCACTTT.

The chain uses TRBV28 and TRBJ1-3; 9 bases are a match to TRBD1. The CDR3 is made up of 16 amino acids. The V segment lost 5 bases and the J segment 0 bases; nucleotides outside the gene matches: 5. Germline lookup yields CDR1 MDHEN and CDR2 SYDVKM. This CDR3 is CASSLRQGVSGNTIYF. The CDR3, as DNA: TGTGCCAGCAGTCTGAGACAGGGGGTCTCTGGAAACACCATATATTTT.

Note on this clone: At one end the junction does not follow the germline gene, possibly because of a read error. CDR3 loop: CASSLLSGVSGANGLTF. DNA for the CDR3: TGTGCCAGCAGCTTGTTGTCAGGCGTATCTGGGGCCAACGGCCTGACTTTC. The chain has TRBV7-9 and TRBJ2-6; the D gene is possibly TRBD1 (5 bases). CDR3 length: 17 amino acids. Germline CDR1 reads SEHNR; CDR2 reads FQNEAQ (reference sequence).

This clone showed up many times. Other DNA sequences of this sample code for an identical CDR3. This rearrangement joins TRBV4-1 to TRBJ2-1, with D unresolved. V lost 1 base and J lost 4, with 5 bases in between. The CDR3 extends over 13 amino acids. From germline, CDR1 is MGHRA and CDR2 YSYEKL. CDR3 in DNA: TGCGCCAGCAGCCAAGGACAATACAATGAGCAGTTCTTC. Translating gives CASSQGQYNEQFF.

This sequence joins TRBV30 and TRBJ2-1; 9 nucleotides agree with TRBD2. This CDR3 has 15 residues. V was clipped by 0 bases and J by 4 bases; unmatched bases: 4. The germline gives CDR1 GTSNPN, CDR2 SVGIG (reference sequence). The CDR3 nucleotides read TGTGCCTGGAGTGTCCTAGCGGGAAGGTACAATGAGCAGTTCTTC. As protein: CAWSVLAGRYNEQFF.

The chain combines TRBV28 with TRBJ1-2; 8 nucleotides match TRBD1. The CDR3 runs 12 residues. Germline CDR1 MDHEN, CDR2 SYDVKM. V shed 11 bases and J 6 bases; nucleotides not matched to a gene: 8. For the CDR3, the DNA is TGTGCCGGCGCCCAGGGGGCGCATGGCTACACCTTC. Encoded protein: CAGAQGAHGYTF.